This T cell receptor (beta chain) was profiled in a study of beta chain features in type 1 diabetes. Study-level points and caveats: Moderate but significant shortening of TCRB CDR3s was recorded in all four CD4+ subsets from Type 1 diabetes patients. Overrepresentation of cells with high TCR expression could result from cDNA sequencing.

This clone came up a few times. What it recognizes is unknown. What was sequenced were expressed TCRB transcripts, since all of the isolated RNA had been reverse transcribed. TCRdb keeps only in-frame clones here, not all; method: immunoSEQ multiplex PCR. The sample yields about 400,000 clones, around 12% seen once. This CDR3 is built from 14 residues. Germline V gives CDR1 SGHAT, CDR2 FQNNGV. The germline V and J ends were trimmed by 3 bases and 0 bases, with 9 bases remaining between them. This receptor was identified in a woman aged 18-29 years with type 1 diabetes. V usage is TRBV11-2 and J usage is TRBJ2-7, with D unclear. Specimen: naive CD4+ T cells from blood. The CDR3, as DNA: TGTGCCAGCAGCTTCTCAGACAACTCCTACGAGCAGTACTTC. Protein: CASSFSDNSYEQYF.